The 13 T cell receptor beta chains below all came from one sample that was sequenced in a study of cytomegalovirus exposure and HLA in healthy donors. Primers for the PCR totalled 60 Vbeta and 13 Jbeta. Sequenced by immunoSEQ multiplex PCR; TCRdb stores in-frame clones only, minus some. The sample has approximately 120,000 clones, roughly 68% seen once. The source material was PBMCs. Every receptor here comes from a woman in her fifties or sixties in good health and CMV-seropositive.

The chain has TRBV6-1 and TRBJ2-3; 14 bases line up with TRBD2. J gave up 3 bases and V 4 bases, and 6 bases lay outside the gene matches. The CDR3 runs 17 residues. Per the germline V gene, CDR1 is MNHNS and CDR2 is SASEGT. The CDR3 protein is CASSARLAGGQTDTQYF. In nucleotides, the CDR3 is TGTGCCAGCAGTGCCCGACTAGCGGGGGGGCAGACAGATACGCAGTATTTT.

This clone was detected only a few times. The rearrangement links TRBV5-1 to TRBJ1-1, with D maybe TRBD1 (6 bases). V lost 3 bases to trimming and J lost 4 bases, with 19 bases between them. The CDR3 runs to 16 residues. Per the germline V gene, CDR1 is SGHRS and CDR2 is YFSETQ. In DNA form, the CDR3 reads TGCGCCAGCAGCTCAATAGGGGGTGGGAGAAGCACTGAAGCTTTCTTT. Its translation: CASSSIGGGRSTEAFF.

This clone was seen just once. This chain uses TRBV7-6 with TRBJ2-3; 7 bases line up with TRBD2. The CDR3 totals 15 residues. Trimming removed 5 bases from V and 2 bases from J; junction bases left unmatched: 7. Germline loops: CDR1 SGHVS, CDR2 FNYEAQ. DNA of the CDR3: TGTGCCAGCAGCGCCAATAGCGGGTTCACAGATACGCAGTATTTT. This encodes CASSANSGFTDTQYF. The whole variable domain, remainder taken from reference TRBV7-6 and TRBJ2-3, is GAGVSQSPRYKVTKRGQDVALRCDPISGHVSLYWYRQALGQGPEFLTYFNYEAQQDKSGLPNDRFSAERPEGSISTLTIQRTEQRDSAMYRCASSANSGFTDTQYFGPGTRLTVL.

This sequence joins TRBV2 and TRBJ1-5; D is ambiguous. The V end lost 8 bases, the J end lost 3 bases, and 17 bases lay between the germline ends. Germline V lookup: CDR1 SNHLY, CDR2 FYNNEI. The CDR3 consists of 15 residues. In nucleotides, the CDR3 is TGTGCCAGCTGCTGGTCGAGCGGGGTCAATCAGCCCCAGCATTTT. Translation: CASCWSSGVNQPQHF. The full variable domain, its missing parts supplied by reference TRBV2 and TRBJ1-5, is EPEVTQTPSHQVTQMGQEVILRCVPISNHLYFYWYRQILGQKVEFLVSFYNNEISEKSEIFDDQFSVERPDGSNFTLKIRSTKLEDSAMYFCASCWSSGVNQPQHFGDGTRLSIL.

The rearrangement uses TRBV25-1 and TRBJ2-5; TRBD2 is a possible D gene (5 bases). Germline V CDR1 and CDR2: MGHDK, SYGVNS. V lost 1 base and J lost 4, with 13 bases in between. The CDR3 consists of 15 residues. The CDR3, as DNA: TGTGCCAGCAGTGAATGGATGGGTGAGGGAGAGACCCAGTACTTC. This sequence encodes CASSEWMGEGETQYF. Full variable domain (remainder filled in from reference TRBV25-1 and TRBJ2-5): EADIYQTPRYLVIGTGKKITLECSQTMGHDKMYWYQQDPGMELHLIHYSYGVNSTEKGDLSSESTVSRIRTEHFPLTLESARPSHTSQYLCASSEWMGEGETQYFGPGTRLLVL.

This CDR3 is CASRGARGEPYEQYF. Written as DNA, the CDR3 is TGTGCCAGCAGGGGGGCGCGGGGGGAACCCTACGAGCAGTACTTC. This sequence joins TRBV6-6 and TRBJ2-7, with TRBD2 matching over 8 bases. This CDR3 region has 15 residues. The trim removed 6 bases at V and 2 bases at J, leaving 9 bases unmatched. Germline assignment: CDR1 MNHNY and CDR2 SVGAGI (reference sequence).

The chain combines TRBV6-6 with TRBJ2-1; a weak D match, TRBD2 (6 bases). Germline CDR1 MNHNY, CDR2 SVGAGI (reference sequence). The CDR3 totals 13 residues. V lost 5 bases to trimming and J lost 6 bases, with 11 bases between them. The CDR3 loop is CASSRGLFNEQFF. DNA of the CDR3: TGTGCCAGCAGTCGCGGACTATTCAATGAGCAGTTCTTC.

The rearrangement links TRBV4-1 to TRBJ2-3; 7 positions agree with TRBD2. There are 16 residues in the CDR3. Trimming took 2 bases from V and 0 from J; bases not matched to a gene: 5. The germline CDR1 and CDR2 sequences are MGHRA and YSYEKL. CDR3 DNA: TGCGCCAGCAGCCAATTAGCTAGCGGCAGCACAGATACGCAGTATTTT. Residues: CASSQLASGSTDTQYF.

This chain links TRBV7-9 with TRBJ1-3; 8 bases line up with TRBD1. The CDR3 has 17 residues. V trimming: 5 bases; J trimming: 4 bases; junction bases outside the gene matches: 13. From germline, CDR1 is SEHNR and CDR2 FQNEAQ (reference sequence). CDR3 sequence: CASSTVGTGASGNTIYF. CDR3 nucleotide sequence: TGTGCCAGCAGCACGGTCGGGACAGGAGCGTCCGGAAACACCATATATTTT.

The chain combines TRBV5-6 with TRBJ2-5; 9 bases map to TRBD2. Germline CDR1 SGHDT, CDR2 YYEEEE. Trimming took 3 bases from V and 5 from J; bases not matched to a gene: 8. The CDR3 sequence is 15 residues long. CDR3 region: CASSYDAGGSETQYF. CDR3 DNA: TGTGCCAGCAGCTACGACGCGGGGGGGTCGGAGACCCAGTACTTC.

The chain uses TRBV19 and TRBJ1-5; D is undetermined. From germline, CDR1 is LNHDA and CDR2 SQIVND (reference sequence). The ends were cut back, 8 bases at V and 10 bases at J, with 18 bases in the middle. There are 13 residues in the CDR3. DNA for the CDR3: TGTGCCAGTGCGCCCGTGCTCATGCAACCCCAGCATTTT. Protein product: CASAPVLMQPQHF.

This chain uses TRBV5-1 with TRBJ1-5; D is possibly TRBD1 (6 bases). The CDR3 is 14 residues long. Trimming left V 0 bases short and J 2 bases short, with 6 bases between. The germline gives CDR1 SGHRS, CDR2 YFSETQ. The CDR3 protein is CASSLEGGNQPQHF. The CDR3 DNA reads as TGCGCCAGCAGCTTGGAGGGGGGCAATCAGCCCCAGCATTTT.

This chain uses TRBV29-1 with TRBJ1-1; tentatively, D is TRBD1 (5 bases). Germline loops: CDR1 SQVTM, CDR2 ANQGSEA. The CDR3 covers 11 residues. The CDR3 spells CSGTDSTEAFF. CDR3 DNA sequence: TGCAGTGGAACTGACAGTACTGAAGCTTTCTTT.